The sequence of this T cell receptor (beta chain) was determined in a study of blood T cell repertoires in COVID-19. Study summary: Sample material is recorded as cDNA or gDNA derived from T cells, B-cell-depleted T cells, or PBMCs.

Participants were aged about 18 to 100 years from approximately 25 US areas. Participants were placed into cohorts based on the clinical history they reported. Two negative PCRs, clearance, or symptom resolution had been documented for recovered Cohort 3 donors. With 4 bases clipped from V and 5 bases from J, the junction kept 18 bases outside the gene matches. Germline assignment: CDR1 SGHRS and CDR2 YFSETQ. The CDR3 extends over 17 amino acids. TCRdb keeps only in-frame clones here, not all; method: immunoSEQ multiplex PCR. The sample has around 150,000 clones; about 82% are singletons. Sequencing used PBMCs or T cells enriched from blood (not recorded which). This receptor was identified in a woman aged 40 to 49 who had recovered from COVID-19. The rearrangement links TRBV5-1 to TRBJ2-7, with 7 bases matching TRBD1. Here the CDR3 DNA reads TGCGCCAGCAGCCCCCGGCCCACCCCCCAAGGGGGCGACGAGCAGTACTTC. Protein: CASSPRPTPQGGDEQYF.